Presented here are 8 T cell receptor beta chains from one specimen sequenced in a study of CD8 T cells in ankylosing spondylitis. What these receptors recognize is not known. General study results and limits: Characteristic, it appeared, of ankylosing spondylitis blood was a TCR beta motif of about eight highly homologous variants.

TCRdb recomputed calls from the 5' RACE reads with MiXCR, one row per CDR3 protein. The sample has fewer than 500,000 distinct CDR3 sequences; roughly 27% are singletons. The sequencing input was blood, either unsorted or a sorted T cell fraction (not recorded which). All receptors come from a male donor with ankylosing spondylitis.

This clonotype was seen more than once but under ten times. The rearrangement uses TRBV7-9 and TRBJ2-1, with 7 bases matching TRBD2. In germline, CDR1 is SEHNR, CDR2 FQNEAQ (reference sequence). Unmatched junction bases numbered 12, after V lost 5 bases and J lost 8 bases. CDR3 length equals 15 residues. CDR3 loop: CASSRRGVAGHEQFF. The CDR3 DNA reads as TGTGCCAGCAGCCGGAGGGGAGTAGCGGGCCATGAGCAGTTCTTC.

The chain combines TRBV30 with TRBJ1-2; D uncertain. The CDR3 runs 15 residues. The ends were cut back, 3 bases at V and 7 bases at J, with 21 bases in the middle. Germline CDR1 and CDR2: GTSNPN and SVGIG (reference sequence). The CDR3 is CAWRIPLGGIGGYTF. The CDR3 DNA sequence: TGTGCCTGGAGGATACCCCTTGGAGGAATCGGTGGCTACACCTTC.

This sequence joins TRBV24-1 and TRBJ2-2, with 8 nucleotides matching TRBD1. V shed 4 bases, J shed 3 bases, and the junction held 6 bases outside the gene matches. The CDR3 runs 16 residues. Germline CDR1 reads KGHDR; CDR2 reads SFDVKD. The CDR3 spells CATSDPGGRDTGELFF. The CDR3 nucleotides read TGTGCCACCAGTGACCCAGGGGGCAGAGACACCGGGGAGCTGTTTTTT.

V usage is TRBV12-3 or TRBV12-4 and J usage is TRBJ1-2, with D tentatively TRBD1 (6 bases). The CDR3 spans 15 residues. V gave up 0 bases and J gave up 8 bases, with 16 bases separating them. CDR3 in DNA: TGTGCCAGCAGTTTAGCGGAGGTCAGGGGCTTGGGCTACACCTTC. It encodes CASSLAEVRGLGYTF.

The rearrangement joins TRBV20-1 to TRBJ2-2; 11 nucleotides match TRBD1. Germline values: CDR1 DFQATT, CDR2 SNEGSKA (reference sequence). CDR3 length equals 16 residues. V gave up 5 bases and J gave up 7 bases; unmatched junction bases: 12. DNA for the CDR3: TGCAGTGCTCAACCCGGGACAGGGGGAATAGACGGGGAGCTGTTTTTT. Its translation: CSAQPGTGGIDGELFF.

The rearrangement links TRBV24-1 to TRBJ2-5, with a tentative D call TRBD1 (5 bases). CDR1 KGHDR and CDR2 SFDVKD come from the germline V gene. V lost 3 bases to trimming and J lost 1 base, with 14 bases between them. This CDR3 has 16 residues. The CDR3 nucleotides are TGTGCCACCAGTGATGTGACAGCCAGAGTCCAAGAGACCCAGTACTTC. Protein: CATSDVTARVQETQYF.

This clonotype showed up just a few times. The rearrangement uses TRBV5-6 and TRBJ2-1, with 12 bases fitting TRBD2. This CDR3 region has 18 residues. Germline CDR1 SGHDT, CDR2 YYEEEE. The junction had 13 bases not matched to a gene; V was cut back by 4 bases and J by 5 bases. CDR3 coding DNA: TGTGCCAGCAGCACGACTAGCGGGAGACAGTTGAAGAACAATGAGCAGTTCTTC. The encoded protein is CASSTTSGRQLKNNEQFF.

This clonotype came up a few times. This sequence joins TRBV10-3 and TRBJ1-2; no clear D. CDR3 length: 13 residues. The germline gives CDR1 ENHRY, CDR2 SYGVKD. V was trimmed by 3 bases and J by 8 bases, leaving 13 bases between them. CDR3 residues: CAISDEGFGGYTF. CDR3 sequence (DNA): TGTGCCATCAGTGATGAGGGATTCGGGGGCTACACCTTC.